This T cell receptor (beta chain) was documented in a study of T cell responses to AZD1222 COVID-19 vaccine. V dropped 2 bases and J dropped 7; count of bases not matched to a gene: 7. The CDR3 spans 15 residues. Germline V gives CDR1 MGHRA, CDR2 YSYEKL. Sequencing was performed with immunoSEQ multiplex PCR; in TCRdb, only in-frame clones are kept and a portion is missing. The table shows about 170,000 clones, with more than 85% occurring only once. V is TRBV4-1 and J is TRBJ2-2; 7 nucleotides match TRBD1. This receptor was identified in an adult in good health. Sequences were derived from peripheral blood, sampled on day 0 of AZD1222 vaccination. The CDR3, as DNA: TGCGCCAGCAGCCAAACAGGGGCCCTTGGCGGGGAGCTGTTTTTT. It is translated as CASSQTGALGGELFF.